This T cell receptor (beta chain) originates from a study of CXCR3-negative and CXCR3-positive naive CD8 T cells. The wider study: Across all libraries, TRB reads numbered 110 million to 150 million, with about 1.5 +/- 0.3 million in each library. Study findings and constraints: TRB CDR3s of CXCR3-positive naive cells were more hydrophobic than those of CXCR3-negative naive cells. Similar TRBV-TRBJ usage was seen in naive cells (both CXCR3-negative and CXCR3-positive), but memory cells differed. Cryopreservation partially lowered CXCR3 expression, so most assays used fresh PBMCs.

Regarding this clonotype: Its antigen is not identified.

CD45RO-CCR7+CD27+CD95- characterized naive CD8+ T cells. UMI labels and 5' RACE were used to prepare the TRB cDNA libraries. From the 5' RACE reads, TCRdb lists one entry per CDR3 protein and no DNA. The sample includes more than 6,500 distinct CDR3 sequences. The sequenced sample was naive CXCR3+ CD8+ T cells from blood. Sample subset: CD45RO-CCR7+CD27+CD95- naive CD8+ T cells expressing CXCR3 (TNR3+). The receptor was isolated from a human donor in good health. Some clones in this sample may be carry-over from other donors' samples.

CDR3 region: CAISTGLAGSEQYF. V gene TRBV10-3 combines with J gene TRBJ2-7; the D gene TCRdb calls, TRBD2, cannot be checked with no DNA. The CDR3 sequence is 14 residues long. Germline loops: CDR1 ENHRY, CDR2 SYGVKD.